Listed below are T cell receptor beta chains from one sample, sequenced in a study of response to subunit inactivated influenza vaccine. In TCRdb, the RT-PCR reads were re-called with MiXCR into one record per CDR3 protein. Among around 480,000 distinct CDR3 sequences listed, 11% were seen once. Specimen: PBMCs from blood, collected more than 35 days after vaccination. These receptor sequences come from a man over 45 who received an inactivated influenza vaccine. Both conserved end residues are part of each CDR3.

V gene	J gene	CDR3 protein
TRBV9	TRBJ2-2	CASSGRAGWLSGELFF
TRBV24-1	TRBJ2-5	CATSDGRSVGTQYF
TRBV25-1	TRBJ1-5	CASSDAGKQPQHF
TRBV9	TRBJ2-7	CASSVVQGGEQYF
TRBV2	TRBJ2-2	CASSAGVGTGELFF
TRBV20-1	TRBJ2-5	CSARHRVRETQYF
TRBV6-2/TRBV6-3	TRBJ2-7	CASSYSWVEGLYEQYF
TRBV29-1	TRBJ2-2	CSVRGGGVNTGELFF
TRBV20-1	TRBJ2-2	CSARGFGGVNTGELFF
TRBV7-9	TRBJ1-1	CASSHLSWMGTEAFF
TRBV20-1	TRBJ2-7	CSARGNRDATYEQYF
TRBV28	TRBJ1-5	CASTAGVGQPQHF
TRBV6-5	TRBJ1-1	CASSYSGVWGEAFF
TRBV29-1	TRBJ2-7	CSATGQNYEQYF
TRBV9	TRBJ2-3	CASSGDVSTDTQYF
TRBV3-1	TRBJ2-2	CASSPGTRLNAGELFF